This TCR beta chain appears in the sequencing data of a study of T cell changes during pregnancy in multiple sclerosis. The table came from immunoSEQ multiplex PCR; TCRdb's copy has only in-frame clones and leaves some out. The top ten clones hold roughly 0.81% of a sample with about 89,000 clones, 94% of them seen once. V lost 6 bases to trimming and J lost 3 bases, with 8 bases between them. Germline V lookup: CDR1 MNHEY, CDR2 SVGAGI. This CDR3 has 12 amino acids. The TCR originated in a female donor with multiple sclerosis, enrolled in a pregnancy study. The chain combines TRBV6-5 with TRBJ1-2, with D uncertain. The sample in question was peripheral blood, obtained in the third trimester of pregnancy. The CDR3 nucleotides read TGTGCCAGCAGGGGCAGCCACTATGGCTACACCTTC. It translates to CASRGSHYGYTF.